This paragraph covers one T cell receptor (beta chain) sequence. Its antigen is not identified. The table came from immunoSEQ multiplex PCR; TCRdb's copy has only in-frame clones and leaves some out. The sample gives roughly 17,000 clones, around four fifths of which show up once; about 41% is in the top ten. This sample was included in a study of CD4 T cells in relation to SARS-CoV-2 and coronaviruses. For the study at large: ViraFEST: roughly 10-day antigen culture of PBMCs, then TCR beta CDR3 sequencing.

The unexposed donors gave CD4+ T cells in 2011-2018, prior to COVID-19. Isolation of CD4+ T cells took place after about 9 days in culture. Half the medium was replaced with IL-2 medium on days 3 and 7. Sequenced material: CD4+ T cells from PBMCs, cultured in vitro. The TCR was taken from a human donor in good health.

This CDR3 is CASSSGQGARNQPQHF. In nucleotides, the CDR3 is TGTGCCAGCAGTTCGGGACAGGGGGCTAGGAATCAGCCCCAGCATTTT. V and J are TRBV28 and TRBJ1-5; the match to TRBD1 covers 12 bases. The V gene's germline CDR1 is MDHEN and CDR2 SYDVKM. There are 16 residues in the CDR3. J lost 4 bases, V lost 4 bases, and 5 bases had no gene match.